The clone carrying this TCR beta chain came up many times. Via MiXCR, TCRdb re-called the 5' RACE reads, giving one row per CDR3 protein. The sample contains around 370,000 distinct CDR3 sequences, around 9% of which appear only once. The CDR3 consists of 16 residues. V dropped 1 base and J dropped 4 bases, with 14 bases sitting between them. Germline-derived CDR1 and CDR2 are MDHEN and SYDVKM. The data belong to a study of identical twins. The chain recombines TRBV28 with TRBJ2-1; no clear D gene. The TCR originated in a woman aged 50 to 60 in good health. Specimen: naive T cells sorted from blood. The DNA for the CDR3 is TGTGCCAGCAGTTTATACAGACGGATCGGATACAATGAGCAGTTCTTC. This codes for CASSLYRRIGYNEQFF.